This T cell receptor (beta chain) derives from a study of siplizumab effects on memory and regulatory T cells (dated by TCRdb to 2018 to 2020). Regarding the complete study: The study examined how the anti-CD2 antibody siplizumab affects alloreactive T-cell subsets in allogeneic mixed lymphocyte reactions built from human PBMCs. Here is what the overall study found, with its caveats: Because sequences below about 10^-5 frequency were poorly captured, only a minor fraction of alloreactive clones could be mapped to unstimulated subsets. The cumulative frequency of alloreactive sequences traceable to unstimulated CD4+ memory T cells was significantly reduced by siplizumab. For roughly 80-97% of proliferating CD4+ or CD8+ clones, no naive or memory phenotype could be assigned. Among mappable alloreactive CD4+ clones, the Treg-derived fraction averaged approximately 66% with siplizumab versus 25% to 30% in control reactions. Whether proliferating Tregs from siplizumab cultures were suppressive was not functionally confirmed. Greater diversity appeared to be present in unstimulated naive T cells than in memory T cells, and a substantial contribution to the alloresponse seemed to be made by naive cells.

In regard to this clone: The specificity of this receptor is unknown. No base quality values were provided; no much bigger clone lies one nucleotide off.

Sorted unstimulated T cells and proliferating T cells recovered from mixed lymphocyte reactions were subjected to TCRbeta CDR3 sequencing. Fresh whole blood from some ten HLA-typed healthy donors was used as the source from which PBMCs were isolated. The protocol used for the library was the immunoSEQ multiplex PCR assay. About 10^5 TCR templates per sample were assayed by the deep sequencing platform. Genomic DNA extracted from sorted T cells was the material used for TCRbeta CDR3 sequencing. Regarding the original processing steps: The R programming language was used for clonal analysis of the TCRbeta CDR3 data. Alloreactive CD4+ and CD8+ clones were defined by comparing unstimulated samples with post-reaction CFSE-low samples. Regulatory or non-regulatory origin was assigned to alloreactive CD4+ clones by matching of sequences to sorted unstimulated Treg and non-Treg repertoires. TCRdb took over this immuneACCESS table, retaining in-frame rearrangements with V and J assigned. Such tables are incomplete; in checked studies, under half of the missing clones stem from an unresolved V gene, and the remainder is unexplained. From that table come the V and J calls and clone size; the DNA was used to work out D and trimming. This sample has around 94,000 clones in its table, and 90% to 95% of those were observed once. 0.85% to 1.2% of the sample goes to the ten largest clones.

The CDR3 contains 20 residues, cysteine and phenylalanine counted. This entry keeps only the CDR3 DNA: 60 bases, framed from base 1. The germline V gene provides CDR1 SGHRS and CDR2 YFSETQ. V is pared back by 4 bases and J by 0 bases, with 26 bases lying between the germline termini. The rearranged segments are TRBV5-1 and TRBJ2-1; the D gene assignment is perhaps TRBD1 or TRBD2, with each matching 5 bases. The clonotype comes from a human donor in good health. Sequenced sample: CD4+ T cells sorted from blood. CDR3 reads: CASSRSGTGYQPNSYNEQFF. The sequenced DNA: TGCGCCAGCAGCCGCTCTGGGACGGGGTACCAACCAAACTCCTACAATGAGCAGTTCTTC.